The rows below give T cell receptor beta chains drawn from one sample of a study of T cells in Graves' hyperthyroidism and ophthalmopathy. TCRdb called the multiplex PCR reads again in MiXCR, with one record for every CDR3 protein. The table has 300,000 to 400,000 distinct CDR3 sequences, roughly 13% seen once; the top ten hold less than 10%. Sequences were obtained from blood. The receptor source for this set is a woman between 18 and 29 years old with Graves' hyperthyroidism. Both conserved end residues are part of each CDR3. The D gene is left open where the match is weak. Not all rows give a size; the values are once, few, many and, for expanded clones, a class.

cdr3_aa: CAISESFPGQGGTEAFF
cdr3_nt: TGTGCCATCAGTGAGAGTTTCCCGGGACAGGGAGGCACTGAAGCTTTCTTT
j_call: TRBJ1-1
v_call: TRBV10-3
clone_size: many
d_call: TRBD1

cdr3_aa: CASSQTRTTGELFF
cdr3_nt: TGTGCCAGCAGCCAGACCAGAACCACCGGGGAGCTGTTTTTT
j_call: TRBJ2-2
v_call: TRBV3-1
clone_size: many
d_call: NA

cdr3_aa: CASSLTQLGGETQYF
cdr3_nt: TGTGCCAGCAGCTTGACCCAACTAGGTGGGGAGACCCAGTACTTC
j_call: TRBJ2-5
v_call: TRBV7-8
clone_size: many
d_call: NA

cdr3_aa: CATSRDSNTGELFF
cdr3_nt: TGTGCCACTTCCAGGGACTCCAACACCGGGGAGCTGTTTTTT
j_call: TRBJ2-2
v_call: TRBV7-9
clone_size: few
d_call: NA

cdr3_aa: CASSEERGGQPQHF
cdr3_nt: TGTGCCAGCAGTGAGGAGAGGGGTGGTCAGCCCCAGCATTTT
j_call: TRBJ1-5
v_call: TRBV2
clone_size: many
d_call: NA

cdr3_aa: CASSPYRDSPLHF
cdr3_nt: TGTGCCAGCAGTCCCTACAGGGATTCACCCCTCCACTTT
j_call: TRBJ1-6
v_call: TRBV28
clone_size: many
d_call: NA

cdr3_aa: CASPSGRKPYNEQFF
cdr3_nt: TGTGCCAGCCCCAGCGGGAGAAAGCCCTACAATGAGCAGTTCTTC
j_call: TRBJ2-1
v_call: TRBV25-1
clone_size: many
d_call: TRBD2

cdr3_aa: CASGLAGGTGELFF
cdr3_nt: TGTGCCAGCGGGCTAGCGGGAGGGACCGGGGAGCTGTTTTTT
j_call: TRBJ2-2
v_call: TRBV6-2/TRBV6-3
clone_size: NA
d_call: TRBD2

cdr3_aa: CATSQAGEVYNEQFF
cdr3_nt: TGTGCCACCAGTCAAGCGGGAGAGGTCTACAATGAGCAGTTCTTC
j_call: TRBJ2-1
v_call: TRBV24-1
clone_size: many
d_call: TRBD2

cdr3_aa: CASSLDQGGRYEQYF
cdr3_nt: TGTGCCAGCAGCTTAGATCAGGGCGGGAGATACGAGCAGTACTTC
j_call: TRBJ2-7
v_call: TRBV11-2
clone_size: many
d_call: TRBD2

cdr3_aa: CASGALYGGEQYF
cdr3_nt: TGTGCCAGTGGGGCCCTCTACGGTGGCGAGCAGTACTTC
j_call: TRBJ2-7
v_call: TRBV19
clone_size: NA
d_call: NA

cdr3_aa: CASSLGLAGGNTGELFF
cdr3_nt: TGTGCCAGCAGTCTCGGACTAGCGGGAGGGAACACCGGGGAGCTGTTTTTT
j_call: TRBJ2-2
v_call: TRBV28
clone_size: many
d_call: TRBD2